This T cell receptor (beta chain) stems from a study of shared T cell receptors in the human thymus. Trimming removed 3 bases from V and 4 bases from J; junction bases left unmatched: 10. Germline CDR1 and CDR2: SGHRS and YFSETQ. The CDR3 length is 16 residues. Measured with immunoSEQ multiplex PCR; TCRdb has only the in-frame clones, and not every one. The sample contains about 540,000 clones, around three quarters of which appear only once. The same specimen was also included in a second study, on human thymus T cells. That source adds: An apparent bias in V and J gene usage was seen in thymic and blood repertoires.

The sequencing sample was made of thymocytes. The receptor was derived from a boy less than two years old with a congenital heart defect. The V gene is TRBV5-1, the J gene TRBJ2-7, with 10 bases lining up with TRBD2. The chain's CDR3 is CASSSLLAGTDYEQYF. In DNA form, the CDR3 reads TGCGCCAGCAGCTCACTACTAGCGGGGACGGATTACGAGCAGTACTTC.